A single sample is the source of the 29 T cell receptor beta chains below, sequenced in a study of regulatory T cells in long-lasting Graves disease. TCR beta libraries were built with iRepertoire HTBI primers and Arm-PCR of CDR3 regions. TCRdb reprocessed the multiplex PCR reads with MiXCR, giving one entry per CDR3 protein. The sample lists fewer than 550,000 distinct CDR3 sequences; around 17% were seen once. The time point here: newly diagnosed GD, antithyroid drugs for less than 3 months. The TCR library was made from RNA extracted from PBMCs. These data were likewise used in another study, on T cells in Graves' hyperthyroidism and ophthalmopathy.

Here the sequenced sample was peripheral blood mononuclear cells (PBMCs), taken at new diagnosis, from a patient treated with antithyroid drugs. The receptors were sampled from a woman between 18 and 29 years old with Graves disease.

The rearrangement links TRBV9 to TRBJ2-3, with D unclear. CDR1 is SGDLS, CDR2 YYNGEE, per germline. The CDR3 runs 14 residues. The V gene lost 0 bases and the J gene lost 2 bases, with 7 bases spanning the gap. The CDR3 sequence: CASSVDLNTDTQYF. The CDR3 bases are TGTGCCAGCAGCGTAGACCTCAACACAGATACGCAGTATTTT. The whole variable domain, filled in from reference TRBV9 and TRBJ2-3, reads DSGVTQTPKHLITATGQRVTLRCSPRSGDLSVYWYQQSLDQGLQFLIQYYNGEERAKGNILERFSAQQFPDLHSELNLSSLELGDSALYFCASSVDLNTDTQYFGPGTRLTVL.

This clonotype was picked up many times. V is TRBV7-2 and J is TRBJ2-1, with 11 bases lining up with TRBD2. The ends lost 6 bases at V and 7 bases at J; junction bases unmatched: 8. The CDR3 spans 15 residues. Germline CDR1 is SGHTA and CDR2 is FQGNSA. The chain's CDR3 is CASRGVAGGPNEQFF. In DNA form, the CDR3 reads TGTGCCAGCAGGGGGGTAGCGGGAGGGCCAAATGAGCAGTTCTTC.

The V and J genes are TRBV5-1 and TRBJ1-2; D is unclear. CDR1 is SGHRS, CDR2 YFSETQ, per germline. The V gene lost 0 bases and the J gene lost 7 bases, with 7 bases spanning the gap. The CDR3 has 12 amino acids. CDR3 bases: TGCGCCAGCAGCTTGGCCGTAGGTGGCTACACCTTC. Translation: CASSLAVGGYTF.

This clonotype has a count of ten or more. The V gene is TRBV3-1, the J gene TRBJ1-2, with no clear D. Trimming took off 0 bases at V and 6 bases at J, with 11 bases between the two ends. The germline gives CDR1 LGHDT, CDR2 YNNKEL (reference sequence). The CDR3 is made up of 14 amino acids. This chain's CDR3 is CASSQDNRGHGYTF. The CDR3 DNA follows: TGTGCCAGCAGCCAAGATAATCGAGGCCATGGCTACACCTTC.

This chain connects TRBV19 to TRBJ2-7; 8 bases are shared with TRBD2. The CDR3 contains 12 residues. Unmatched junction bases numbered 3, after V lost 4 bases and J lost 7 bases. Germline-derived CDR1 and CDR2 are LNHDA and SQIVND (reference sequence). DNA of the CDR3: TGTGCCAGTAGTACGCCGGGAGGGGAGCAGTACTTC. This codes for CASSTPGGEQYF.

The chain employs TRBV3-1 and TRBJ2-3, with D possibly matching TRBD2 (5 bases). Trimming stripped 8 bases from V and 3 bases from J, with 24 bases between. The CDR3 consists of 17 residues. Germline-derived CDR1 and CDR2 are LGHDT and YNNKEL (reference sequence). CDR3 region: CASSRSFVGVMTDTQYF. The CDR3 DNA is TGTGCCAGCTCACGATCGTTTGTGGGAGTAATGACAGATACGCAGTATTTT.

This clonotype was seen ten or more times. The CDR3 protein is CASSSEGGTGELFF. The CDR3 coding sequence is TGCGCCAGCAGCTCCGAGGGAGGCACCGGGGAGCTGTTTTTT. The chain joins TRBV5-1 to TRBJ2-2, with D possibly matching TRBD2 (6 bases). Germline V gene sequence: CDR1 SGHRS, CDR2 YFSETQ. This CDR3 has 14 amino acids. The V and J ends lost 3 bases and 4 bases respectively, with 10 bases between them. The variable domain in full, completed from reference TRBV5-1 and TRBJ2-2, reads KAGVTQTPRYLIKTRGQQVTLSCSPISGHRSVSWYQQTPGQGLQFLFEYFSETQRNKGNFPGRFSGRQFSNSRSEMNVSTLELGDSALYLCASSSEGGTGELFFGEGSRLTVL.

The V gene is TRBV12-3 or TRBV12-4, the J gene TRBJ2-2; 8 bases fit TRBD2. This CDR3 spans 17 amino acids. V shed 6 bases, J shed 2 bases, and the junction held 11 bases outside the gene matches. CDR3 DNA: TGTGCCAGCAGCCCCGACCCTCTAGCGGGCAACACCGGGGAGCTGTTTTTT. Translating it yields CASSPDPLAGNTGELFF.

This chain uses TRBV7-9 with TRBJ1-4; D may be TRBD1 (6 bases). This CDR3 has 16 residues. V was pared by 1 base and J by 8 bases, with 17 bases between. Per germline, CDR1 SEHNR and CDR2 FQNEAQ (reference sequence). This CDR3 reads CASSLVPGLGAEKLFF. The CDR3 region has the DNA TGTGCCAGCAGCTTAGTTCCTGGATTGGGGGCAGAAAAACTGTTTTTT.

This clonotype was seen at least ten times. This rearrangement joins TRBV11-3 to TRBJ2-3, with D perhaps matching TRBD1 or TRBD2 (5 bases each). This CDR3 region has 13 residues. The germline V gene has CDR1 SGHNT and CDR2 YENEEA. V dropped 5 bases and J dropped 7 bases, with 13 bases sitting between them. The CDR3 DNA reads as TGTGCCAGCAGCCCTGGGACGGTTAATACGCAGTATTTT. Residues: CASSPGTVNTQYF.

This sequence joins TRBV7-9 and TRBJ1-2, with D possibly matching TRBD1 (6 bases). Germline V gene data show CDR1 as SEHNR and CDR2 as FQNEAQ (reference sequence). CDR3 length equals 14 residues. Between the trimmed V and J ends, which lost 4 bases and 7 bases, there was a span of 16 bases. DNA for the CDR3: TGTGCCAGCAGCTCAGGATTGGGGGCTGGTGGCTACACCTTC. Protein product: CASSSGLGAGGYTF.

V usage is TRBV28 and J usage is TRBJ1-1; weak D call: TRBD1 (5 bases). This CDR3 contains 12 residues. Germline V gives CDR1 MDHEN, CDR2 SYDVKM. V was clipped by 4 bases and J by 8 bases, with 11 bases between them. The DNA for the CDR3 is TGTGCCAGCAGTTCGGAGACAGAAGAAGCTTTCTTT. As protein: CASSSETEEAFF.

This clonotype was detected many times. This chain uses TRBV7-2 with TRBJ2-3; 7 bases map to TRBD2. CDR3 length: 16 residues. Germline V CDR1 and CDR2: SGHTA, FQGNSA. The ends lost 1 base at V and 4 bases at J; junction bases unmatched: 8. CDR3 sequence reads: CASSLELAGVADTQYF. The CDR3 nucleotides are TGTGCCAGCAGCTTAGAGTTGGCGGGAGTGGCAGATACGCAGTATTTT.

As concerns this clonotype: A single base separates this from a much larger clone, so it may be a read error. The chain recombines TRBV11-3 with TRBJ2-1; the D gene is possibly TRBD1 (5 bases). CDR1 SGHNT and CDR2 YENEEA come from the germline V gene. The CDR3 has 13 residues. Trimming took off 5 bases at V and 10 bases at J, with 15 bases between the two ends. The DNA of the CDR3 is TGTGCCAGCAGCACTGGGGCAAACACCGAGCAGTTCTTC. Residues: CASSTGANTEQFF.

This clonotype has a count of ten or more. The chain combines TRBV5-6 with TRBJ2-4; 13 bases agree with TRBD2. Unmatched junction bases numbered 5, after V lost 3 bases and J lost 8 bases. Germline V lookup: CDR1 SGHDT, CDR2 YYEEEE. The CDR3 has 15 amino acids. The DNA for the CDR3 is TGTGCCAGCAGCTATTGGACTAGCGGGAGAGACATTCAGTACTTC. Translation gives CASSYWTSGRDIQYF.

V and J are TRBV6-1 and TRBJ2-7; unclear D gene. CDR3 size: 13 residues. The V end was cut by 4 bases, the J end by 2 bases, with 9 bases between. Germline loops: CDR1 MNHNS, CDR2 SASEGT. The CDR3 region has the DNA TGTGCCAGCAGTGCGGCAGAGACCTACGAGCAGTACTTC. Amino acids: CASSAAETYEQYF.

This clonotype was recorded a few times. The rearrangement uses TRBV12-3 or TRBV12-4 and TRBJ2-2; no reliable D call. Between the trimmed V and J ends, which lost 1 base and 4 bases, there was a span of 7 bases. The CDR3 has 14 amino acids. This CDR3 is CASSLGQTTGELFF. In DNA, the CDR3 is TGTGCCAGCAGTTTAGGGCAGACCACCGGGGAGCTGTTTTTT.

The chain employs TRBV6-5 and TRBJ1-6, with D hard to call. The ends were cut back, 0 bases at V and 0 bases at J, with 12 bases in the middle. The CDR3 spans 18 residues. Germline V lookup: CDR1 MNHEY, CDR2 SVGAGI. As DNA, the CDR3 is TGTGCCAGCAGTTACTCCACTCCCGGTAGCTCCTATAATTCACCCCTCCACTTT. The encoded protein is CASSYSTPGSSYNSPLHF.

This clonotype was found a few times. This rearrangement joins TRBV14 to TRBJ2-1; D gene unclear. This CDR3 is 13 amino acids long. Trimming stripped 2 bases from V and 10 bases from J, with 12 bases between. The germline V gene has CDR1 SGHDN and CDR2 FVKESK. The CDR3: CASSQLDPLEQFF. Written as DNA, the CDR3 is TGTGCCAGCAGCCAATTGGACCCGCTGGAGCAGTTCTTC. The full variable domain, its missing parts supplied by reference TRBV14 and TRBJ2-1, is EAGVTQFPSHSVIEKGQTVTLRCDPISGHDNLYWYRRVMGKEIKFLLHFVKESKQDESGMPNNRFLAERTGGTYSTLKVQPAELEDSGVYFCASSQLDPLEQFFGPGTRLTVL.

This clonotype has a count of ten or more. The chain links TRBV2 to TRBJ1-5; maybe TRBD1 (6 bases). Germline V gene lookup returns CDR1 SNHLY and CDR2 FYNNEI. V was trimmed by 6 bases and J by 6 bases, leaving 15 bases between them. CDR3 length: 14 residues. This chain's CDR3 is CASRGRGVGQPQHF. In nucleotides, the CDR3 is TGTGCCAGCAGGGGAAGGGGGGTTGGTCAGCCCCAGCATTTT.

This clonotype was seen a handful of times. The rearrangement links TRBV30 to TRBJ1-5; the match to TRBD1 covers 10 bases. V was pared by 1 base and J by 2 bases, with 11 bases of the junction left unmatched. Germline CDR1 and CDR2: GTSNPN and SVGIG (reference sequence). The CDR3 spans 18 residues. This CDR3 reads CAWSGDRGLELGNQPQHF. CDR3 nucleotide sequence: TGTGCCTGGAGTGGAGACAGGGGGCTCGAGCTAGGCAATCAGCCCCAGCATTTT.

The chain recombines TRBV7-9 with TRBJ2-1; 8 bases map to TRBD1. The germline V gene has CDR1 SEHNR and CDR2 FQNEAQ (reference sequence). V lost 5 bases to trimming and J lost 1 base; unmatched junction nucleotides: 4. The CDR3 is 15 amino acids. The CDR3: CASSPQGASYNEQFF. Here the CDR3 DNA reads TGTGCCAGCAGCCCGCAGGGGGCATCCTACAATGAGCAGTTCTTC.

This clonotype was observed a few times. This chain uses TRBV3-1 with TRBJ2-1, with TRBD2 matching 7 bases. Germline V gene data show CDR1 as LGHDT and CDR2 as YNNKEL (reference sequence). The V and J ends lost 3 bases and 9 bases, in that order; junction bases with no gene match: 8. This CDR3 comprises 14 residues. The CDR3: CASSHWTSGSEQFF. CDR3 in DNA: TGTGCCAGCAGCCATTGGACTAGTGGAAGTGAGCAGTTCTTC.

In this sample, this clonotype turned up many times. The rearrangement uses TRBV9 and TRBJ2-1; D is perhaps TRBD2 (5 bases). CDR3 length: 16 residues. Germline V CDR1 and CDR2: SGDLS, YYNGEE. V lost 0 bases to trimming and J lost 0 bases, with 10 bases between them. In DNA, the CDR3 is TGTGCCAGCAGCGTAGGTAGAGGGAGCTCCTACAATGAGCAGTTCTTC. Protein product: CASSVGRGSSYNEQFF.

This clonotype was observed at least ten times. The chain employs TRBV6-2 or TRBV6-3 and TRBJ2-5; D unresolved. The V gene's germline CDR1 is MNHEY and CDR2 SVGEGT. The germline V and J ends were trimmed by 6 bases and 4 bases, with 12 bases remaining between them. CDR3 size: 13 residues. The CDR3 here is CASSVRPLETQYF. CDR3 DNA sequence: TGTGCCAGCAGCGTTAGGCCCTTAGAGACCCAGTACTTC.

The chain uses TRBV20-1 and TRBJ2-7, with 15 bases aligning to TRBD2. Germline V gives CDR1 DFQATT, CDR2 SNEGSKA (reference sequence). This CDR3 comprises 18 residues. The V and J ends lost 0 bases and 2 bases, in that order; junction bases with no gene match: 8. The chain's CDR3 is CSARDAPGLAGGPYEQYF. CDR3 DNA sequence: TGCAGTGCTAGAGATGCCCCAGGACTAGCGGGAGGGCCCTACGAGCAGTACTTC.

This clonotype was detected a few times. J is TRBJ1-2 and V is TRBV6-2 or TRBV6-3, with TRBD1 identical over 7 bases. With V trimmed by 6 bases and J by 4 bases, 14 bases remained unmatched. The CDR3 has 16 residues. Germline V gene lookup returns CDR1 MNHEY and CDR2 SVGEGT. The CDR3 sequence is CASRPDRDSPFYGYTF. The DNA of the CDR3 is TGTGCCAGCAGGCCCGATAGGGACAGTCCTTTCTATGGCTACACCTTC.

V usage is TRBV5-1 and J usage is TRBJ2-6, with D uncertain. Looked up from germline, CDR1 is SGHRS and CDR2 is YFSETQ. The V and J ends lost 2 bases and 0 bases respectively, with 9 bases between them. The CDR3 has 16 residues. For the CDR3, the DNA is TGCGCCAGCAGCTTAACAAGGAGCTCTGGGGCCAACGTCCTGACTTTC. Protein product: CASSLTRSSGANVLTF.

The J gene is TRBJ1-4, the V gene TRBV15; a weak D match, TRBD1 (5 bases). This CDR3 spans 15 amino acids. The V gene's germline CDR1 is LNHNV and CDR2 YYDKDF (reference sequence). V gave up 4 bases and J gave up 5 bases, with 14 bases separating them. DNA for the CDR3: TGTGCCACCAGCACCCGACAGCTGGGGAATGAAAAACTGTTTTTT. Its translation: CATSTRQLGNEKLFF.